The entry that follows covers one T cell receptor beta chain sequence. Its antigen is currently unknown. The protocol was immunoSEQ multiplex PCR, while the TCRdb copy is restricted to in-frame clones and leaves out a portion. The sample lists about 64,000 clones, 95% seen once, with around 5.5% in the top ten. The sample comes from a study of cytomegalovirus exposure and HLA in healthy donors. The study's findings and limits: According to reports, the classifier identified cytomegalovirus status with high specificity and sensitivity.

V gave up 3 bases and J gave up 4 bases; unmatched junction bases: 5. CDR3 length: 15 amino acids. CDR1 is SGHTA and CDR2 is FQGNSA in the germline V gene. This chain links TRBV7-2 with TRBJ1-5; 8 bases align to TRBD1. Sequencing was carried out using PBMCs. The origin of this receptor is a woman aged 18-29 years in good health and CMV-seropositive. In DNA form, the CDR3 reads TGTGCCAGCAGCTTTGCGACAGGGGAAAATCAGCCCCAGCATTTT. It codes for CASSFATGENQPQHF.